The TCR beta chain described here comes from a study of T cell responses to AZD1222 COVID-19 vaccine. Points from the study as a whole: Donors in the cohort were predominantly white British and more often female, and clonal diversity was possibly underestimated. Repertoire samples came only from after the peak T cell response. Breadth and depth of Spike-specific TCRs rose after two AZD1222 doses.

CDR3 length: 19 amino acids. The ends lost 0 bases at V and 2 bases at J; junction bases unmatched: 13. Germline V gene lookup returns CDR1 LGHNT and CDR2 FRNRAP. For this clone: Its matching antigen is unknown.

Profiling relied on immunoSEQ multiplex PCR, and the TCRdb table lists in-frame clones only, not all of them. The sample contains roughly 140,000 clones, approximately 88% of which appear only once. This clonotype was obtained from an adult in good health. The specimen was peripheral blood, collected on day 0 of AZD1222 vaccination. The rearrangement uses TRBV12-5 and TRBJ1-1, with TRBD1 identical over 9 bases. The DNA of the CDR3 is TGTGCTAGTGGTTTGGTACTTAAGACAGGGGGAGAAGGAAACACTGAAGCTTTCTTT. Encoded protein: CASGLVLKTGGEGNTEAFF.